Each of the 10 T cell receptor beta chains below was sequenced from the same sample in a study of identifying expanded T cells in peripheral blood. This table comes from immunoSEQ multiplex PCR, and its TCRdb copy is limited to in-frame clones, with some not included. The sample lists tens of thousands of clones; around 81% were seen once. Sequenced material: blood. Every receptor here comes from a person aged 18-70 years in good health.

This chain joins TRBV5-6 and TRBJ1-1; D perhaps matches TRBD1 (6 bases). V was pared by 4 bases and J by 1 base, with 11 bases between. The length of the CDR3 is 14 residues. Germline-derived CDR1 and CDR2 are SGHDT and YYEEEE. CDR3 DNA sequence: TGTGCCAGCAGCCTACAGGGAGGGAACACTGAAGCTTTCTTT. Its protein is CASSLQGGNTEAFF.

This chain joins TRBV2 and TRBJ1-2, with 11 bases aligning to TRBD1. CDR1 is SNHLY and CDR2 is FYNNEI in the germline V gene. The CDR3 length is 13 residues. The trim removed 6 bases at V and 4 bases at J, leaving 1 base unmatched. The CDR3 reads CASSGTGGYGYTF. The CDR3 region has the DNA TGTGCCAGCAGCGGGACAGGGGGCTATGGCTACACCTTC.

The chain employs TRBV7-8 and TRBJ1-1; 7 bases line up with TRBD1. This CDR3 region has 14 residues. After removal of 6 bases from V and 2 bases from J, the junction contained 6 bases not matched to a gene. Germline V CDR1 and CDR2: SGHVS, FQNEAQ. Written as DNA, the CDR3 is TGTGCCAGCAGTCCAGGACAGGCCAACACTGAAGCTTTCTTT. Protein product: CASSPGQANTEAFF.

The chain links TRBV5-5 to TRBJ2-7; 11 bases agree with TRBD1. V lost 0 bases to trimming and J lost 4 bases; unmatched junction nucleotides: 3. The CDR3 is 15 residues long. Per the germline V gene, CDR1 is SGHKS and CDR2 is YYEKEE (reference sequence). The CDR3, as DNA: TGTGCCAGCAGCTTGGGGGACAGGGGGTGGTACGAGCAGTACTTC. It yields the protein CASSLGDRGWYEQYF. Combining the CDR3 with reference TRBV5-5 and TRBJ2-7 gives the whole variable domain DAGVTQSPTHLIKTRGQQVTLRCSPISGHKSVSWYQQVLGQGPQFIFQYYEKEERGRGNFPDRFSARQFPNYSSELNVNALLLGDSALYLCASSLGDRGWYEQYFGPGTRLTVT.

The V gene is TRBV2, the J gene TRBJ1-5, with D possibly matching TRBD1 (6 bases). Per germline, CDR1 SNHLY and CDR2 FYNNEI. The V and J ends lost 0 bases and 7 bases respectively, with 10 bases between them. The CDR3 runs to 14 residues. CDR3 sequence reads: CASSEAGGRQPQHF. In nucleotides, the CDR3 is TGTGCCAGCAGTGAAGCGGGGGGCAGGCAGCCCCAGCATTTT.

The CDR3 nucleotides are TGTGCCAGCAGCTGGTCGGGACAGTCGGACTACGAGCAGTACTTC. Protein: CASSWSGQSDYEQYF. The genes are TRBV5-4 and TRBJ2-7; 7 nucleotides agree with TRBD1. The CDR3 totals 15 residues. V trimming: 3 bases; J trimming: 3 bases; junction bases outside the gene matches: 9. CDR1 and CDR2 (germline): SGHNT, YYREEE (reference sequence).

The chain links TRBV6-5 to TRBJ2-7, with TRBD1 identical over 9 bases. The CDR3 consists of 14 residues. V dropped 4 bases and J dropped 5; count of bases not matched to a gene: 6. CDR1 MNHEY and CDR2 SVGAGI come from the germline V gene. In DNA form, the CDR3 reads TGTGCCAGCAGTTTGGGACAGGGTTTCCACGAGCAGTACTTC. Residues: CASSLGQGFHEQYF.

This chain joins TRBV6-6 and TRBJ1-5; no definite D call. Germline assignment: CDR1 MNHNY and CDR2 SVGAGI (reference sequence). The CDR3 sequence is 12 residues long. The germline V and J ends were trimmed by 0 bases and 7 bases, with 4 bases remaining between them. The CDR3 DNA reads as TGTGCCAGCAGTTACTCTTCCCAGCCCCAGCATTTT. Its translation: CASSYSSQPQHF.

The DNA for the CDR3 is TGTGCCAGCAGTGAAGGCCCTGCTAGGGGTTTCAATGAGCAGTTCTTC. This sequence encodes CASSEGPARGFNEQFF. The chain has TRBV25-1 and TRBJ2-1, with D perhaps matching TRBD1 (5 bases). The CDR3 sequence is 16 residues long. Germline V gives CDR1 MGHDK, CDR2 SYGVNS. V lost 2 bases and J 6 bases, leaving 17 bases between the germline ends.

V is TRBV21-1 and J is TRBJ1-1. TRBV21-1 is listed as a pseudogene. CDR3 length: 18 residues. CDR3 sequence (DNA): TGTGCCAGCACGCAGGCTCCCGGGGGGGTGGCCCTACGCACTGAAGCTTTCTTT. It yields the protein CASTQAPGGVALRTEAFF.